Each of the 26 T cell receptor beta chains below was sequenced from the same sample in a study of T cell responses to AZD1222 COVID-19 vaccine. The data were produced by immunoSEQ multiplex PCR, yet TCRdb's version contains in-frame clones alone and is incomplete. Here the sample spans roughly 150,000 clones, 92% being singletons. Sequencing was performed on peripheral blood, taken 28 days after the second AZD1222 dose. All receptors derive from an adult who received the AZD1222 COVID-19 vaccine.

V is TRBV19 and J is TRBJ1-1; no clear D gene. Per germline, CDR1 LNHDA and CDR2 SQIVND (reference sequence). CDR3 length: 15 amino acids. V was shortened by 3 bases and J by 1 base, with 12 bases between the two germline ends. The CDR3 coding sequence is TGTGCCAGTAGTATGGCTGACCGGGGGAACACTGAAGCTTTCTTT. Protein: CASSMADRGNTEAFF.

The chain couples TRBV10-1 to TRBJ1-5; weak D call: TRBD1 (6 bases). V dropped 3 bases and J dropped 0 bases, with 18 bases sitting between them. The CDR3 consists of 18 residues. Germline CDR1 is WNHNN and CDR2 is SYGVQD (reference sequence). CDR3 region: CASSEGGTSNNSNQPQHF. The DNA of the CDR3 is TGCGCCAGCAGTGAAGGGGGGACAAGCAACAATAGCAATCAGCCCCAGCATTTT.

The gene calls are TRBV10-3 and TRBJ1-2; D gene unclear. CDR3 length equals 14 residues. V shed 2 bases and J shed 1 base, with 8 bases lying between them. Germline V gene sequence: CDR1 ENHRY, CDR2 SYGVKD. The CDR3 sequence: CAISERRGNYGYTF. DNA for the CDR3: TGTGCCATCAGTGAGAGGAGAGGTAACTATGGCTACACCTTC.

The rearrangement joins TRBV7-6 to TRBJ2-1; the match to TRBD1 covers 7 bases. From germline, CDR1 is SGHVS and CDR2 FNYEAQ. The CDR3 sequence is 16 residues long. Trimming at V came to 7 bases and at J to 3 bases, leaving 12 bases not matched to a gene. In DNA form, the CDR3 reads TGTGCCAGCACCTCATTCGACAGGGCGGGCTACAATGAGCAGTTCTTC. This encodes CASTSFDRAGYNEQFF.

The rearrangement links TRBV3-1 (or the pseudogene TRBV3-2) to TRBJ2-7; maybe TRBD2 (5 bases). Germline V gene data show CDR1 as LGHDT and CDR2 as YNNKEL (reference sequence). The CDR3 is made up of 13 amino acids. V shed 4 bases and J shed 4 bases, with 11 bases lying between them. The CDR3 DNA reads TGTGCCAGCAGCCTTACGAGGGCGTACGAGCAGTACTTC. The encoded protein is CASSLTRAYEQYF.

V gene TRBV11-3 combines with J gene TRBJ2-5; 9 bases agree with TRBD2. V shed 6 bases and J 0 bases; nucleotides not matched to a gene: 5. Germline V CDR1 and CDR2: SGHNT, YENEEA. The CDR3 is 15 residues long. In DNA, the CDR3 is TGTGCCAGCAGTTCGCTAGCGGGGTACCAAGAGACCCAGTACTTC. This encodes CASSSLAGYQETQYF.

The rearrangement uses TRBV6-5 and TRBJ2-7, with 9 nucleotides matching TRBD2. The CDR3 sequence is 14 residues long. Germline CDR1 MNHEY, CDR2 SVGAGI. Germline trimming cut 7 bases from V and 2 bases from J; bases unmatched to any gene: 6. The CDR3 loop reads CASKERGAPYEQYF. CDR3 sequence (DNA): TGTGCCAGCAAGGAGCGGGGGGCCCCCTACGAGCAGTACTTC.

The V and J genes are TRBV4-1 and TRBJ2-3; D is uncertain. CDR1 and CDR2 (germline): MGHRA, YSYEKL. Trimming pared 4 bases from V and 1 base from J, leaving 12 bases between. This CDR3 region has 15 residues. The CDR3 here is CASSPEDRGTDTQYF. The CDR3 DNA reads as TGCGCCAGCAGCCCTGAGGACCGAGGCACAGATACGCAGTATTTT.

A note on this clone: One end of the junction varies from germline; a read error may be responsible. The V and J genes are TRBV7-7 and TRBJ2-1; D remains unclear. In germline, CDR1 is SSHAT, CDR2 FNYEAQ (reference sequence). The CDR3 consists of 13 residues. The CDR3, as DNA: TGTGCTAGCAGCTTGGCGGATGGAGCGGAGCAGTTCTTC. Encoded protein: CASSLADGAEQFF.

CDR3 amino acids: CASSRNWRGEAFF. The CDR3 coding sequence is TGTGCCAGCAGCCGAAACTGGCGGGGTGAAGCTTTCTTT. This sequence joins TRBV9 and TRBJ1-1, with no clear D. The germline V gene encodes CDR1 SGDLS and CDR2 YYNGEE. There are 13 residues in the CDR3. V was clipped by 4 bases and J by 7 bases, with 14 bases between them.

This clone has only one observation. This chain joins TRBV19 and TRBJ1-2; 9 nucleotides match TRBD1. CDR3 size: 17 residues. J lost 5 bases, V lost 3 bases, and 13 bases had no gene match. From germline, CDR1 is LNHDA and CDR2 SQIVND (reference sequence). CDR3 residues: CASSIGGTGRNQYGYTF. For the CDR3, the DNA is TGTGCCAGTAGTATCGGAGGGACAGGGCGAAACCAATATGGCTACACCTTC. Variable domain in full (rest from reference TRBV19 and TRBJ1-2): DGGITQSPKYLFRKEGQNVTLSCEQNLNHDAMYWYRQDPGQGLRLIYYSQIVNDFQKGDIAEGYSVSREKKESFPLTVTSAQKNPTAFYLCASSIGGTGRNQYGYTFGSGTRLTVV.

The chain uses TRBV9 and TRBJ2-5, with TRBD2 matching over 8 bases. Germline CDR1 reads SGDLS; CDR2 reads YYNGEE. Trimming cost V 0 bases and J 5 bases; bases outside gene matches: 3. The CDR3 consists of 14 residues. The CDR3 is CASSVEAGGETQYF. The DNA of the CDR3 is TGTGCCAGCAGCGTAGAGGCGGGGGGTGAGACCCAGTACTTC.

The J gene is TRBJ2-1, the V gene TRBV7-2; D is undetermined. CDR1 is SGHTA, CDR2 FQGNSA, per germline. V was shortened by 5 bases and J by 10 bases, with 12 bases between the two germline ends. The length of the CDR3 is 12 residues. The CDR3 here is CASSDRPREQFF. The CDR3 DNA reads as TGTGCCAGCAGCGACCGTCCTAGGGAGCAGTTCTTC.

The CDR3: CASSLASALGNTIYF. CDR3 DNA: TGTGCCAGCAGCTTAGCGTCGGCTCTAGGAAACACCATATATTTT. This rearrangement joins TRBV7-6 to TRBJ1-3; D unclear. This CDR3 spans 15 amino acids. The V and J ends lost 0 bases and 4 bases respectively, with 10 bases between them. CDR1 is SGHVS and CDR2 is FNYEAQ in the germline V gene.

The CDR3 DNA reads as TGTGCCAGCAGTGTAAGGCGGAGCTCCTACAATGAGCAGTTCTTC. This codes for CASSVRRSSYNEQFF. This chain uses TRBV2 with TRBJ2-1; D gene ambiguous. Germline assignment: CDR1 SNHLY and CDR2 FYNNEI. The CDR3 consists of 15 residues. Trimming removed 4 bases from V and 0 bases from J, with 10 bases in between.

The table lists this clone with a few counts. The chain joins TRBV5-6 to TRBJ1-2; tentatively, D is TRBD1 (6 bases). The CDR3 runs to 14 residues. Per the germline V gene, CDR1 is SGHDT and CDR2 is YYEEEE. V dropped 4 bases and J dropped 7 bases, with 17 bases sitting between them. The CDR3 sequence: CASSPELGGSGYTF. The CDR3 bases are TGTGCCAGCAGCCCTGAACTGGGGGGCAGTGGCTACACCTTC.

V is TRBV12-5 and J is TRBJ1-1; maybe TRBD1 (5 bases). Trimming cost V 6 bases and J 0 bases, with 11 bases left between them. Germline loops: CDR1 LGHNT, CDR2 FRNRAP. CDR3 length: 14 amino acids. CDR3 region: CASGLHRMNTEAFF. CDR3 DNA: TGTGCTAGTGGCCTCCACAGGATGAACACTGAAGCTTTCTTT.

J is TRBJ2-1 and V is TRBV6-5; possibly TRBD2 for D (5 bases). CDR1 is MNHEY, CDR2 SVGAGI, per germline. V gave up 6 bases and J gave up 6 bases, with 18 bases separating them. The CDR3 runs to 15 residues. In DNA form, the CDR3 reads TGTGCCAGCAGGGCGAAGGCTAGCTCATCCAATGAGCAGTTCTTC. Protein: CASRAKASSSNEQFF.

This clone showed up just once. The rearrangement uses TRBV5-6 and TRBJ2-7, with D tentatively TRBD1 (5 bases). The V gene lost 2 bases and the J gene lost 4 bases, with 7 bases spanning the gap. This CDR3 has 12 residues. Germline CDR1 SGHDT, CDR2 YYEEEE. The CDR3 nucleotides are TGTGCCAGCAGCTTAGGGGTTTACGAGCAGTACTTC. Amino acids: CASSLGVYEQYF.

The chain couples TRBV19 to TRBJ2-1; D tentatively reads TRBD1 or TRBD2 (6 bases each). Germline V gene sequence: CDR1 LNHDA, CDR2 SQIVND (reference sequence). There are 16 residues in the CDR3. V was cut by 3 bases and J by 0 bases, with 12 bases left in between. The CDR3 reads CASSISGASSYNEQFF. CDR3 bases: TGTGCCAGTAGTATCTCGGGGGCGAGCTCCTACAATGAGCAGTTCTTC.

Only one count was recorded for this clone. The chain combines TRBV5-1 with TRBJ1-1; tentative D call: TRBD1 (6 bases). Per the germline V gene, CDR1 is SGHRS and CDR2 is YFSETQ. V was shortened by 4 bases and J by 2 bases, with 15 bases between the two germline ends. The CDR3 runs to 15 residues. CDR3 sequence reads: CASSLERGVNTEAFF. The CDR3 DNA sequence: TGCGCCAGCAGCCTGGAAAGGGGGGTCAACACTGAAGCTTTCTTT. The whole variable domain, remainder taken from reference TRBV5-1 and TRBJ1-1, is KAGVTQTPRYLIKTRGQQVTLSCSPISGHRSVSWYQQTPGQGLQFLFEYFSETQRNKGNFPGRFSGRQFSNSRSEMNVSTLELGDSALYLCASSLERGVNTEAFFGQGTRLTVV.

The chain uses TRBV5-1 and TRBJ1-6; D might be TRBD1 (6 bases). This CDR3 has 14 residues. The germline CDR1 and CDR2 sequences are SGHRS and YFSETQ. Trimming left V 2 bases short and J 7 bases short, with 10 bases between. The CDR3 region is CASSLGGTNSPLHF. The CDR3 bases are TGCGCCAGCAGCTTAGGGGGAACCAATTCACCCCTCCACTTT.

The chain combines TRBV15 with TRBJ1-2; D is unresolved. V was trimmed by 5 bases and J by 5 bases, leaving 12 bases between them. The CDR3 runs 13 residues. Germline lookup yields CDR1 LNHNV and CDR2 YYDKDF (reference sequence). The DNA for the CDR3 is TGTGCCACCAGCGGCGTCGGTTTATATGGCTACACCTTC. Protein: CATSGVGLYGYTF.

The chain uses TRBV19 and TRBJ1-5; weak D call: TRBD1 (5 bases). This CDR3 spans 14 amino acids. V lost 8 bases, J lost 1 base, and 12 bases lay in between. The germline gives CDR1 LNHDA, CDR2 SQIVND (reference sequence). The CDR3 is CASWSRGSNQPQHF. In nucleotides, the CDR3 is TGTGCCAGTTGGAGTCGGGGGAGCAATCAGCCCCAGCATTTT.

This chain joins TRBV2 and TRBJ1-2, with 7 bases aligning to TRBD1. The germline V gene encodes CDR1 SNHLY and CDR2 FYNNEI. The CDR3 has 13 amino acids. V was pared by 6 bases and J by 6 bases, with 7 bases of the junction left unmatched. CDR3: CASSPTGRDGYTF. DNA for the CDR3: TGTGCCAGCAGCCCGACAGGGCGGGATGGCTACACCTTC.

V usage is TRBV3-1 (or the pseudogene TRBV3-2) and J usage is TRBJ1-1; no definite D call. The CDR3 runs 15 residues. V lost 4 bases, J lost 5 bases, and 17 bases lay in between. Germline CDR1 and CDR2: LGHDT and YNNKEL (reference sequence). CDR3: CASSRSRTVETEAFF. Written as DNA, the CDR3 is TGTGCCAGCAGCCGCTCCAGGACGGTGGAAACTGAAGCTTTCTTT.